The sequence of this TCR beta chain was determined in a study of T cell repertoires in cytomegalovirus infection. TCRdb re-derived calls from the reads in MiXCR, one entry per CDR3 protein. This table has fewer than 650,000 distinct CDR3 sequences, about 40% appearing once. Trimming stripped 8 bases from V and 7 bases from J, with 14 bases between. From germline, CDR1 is MNHEY and CDR2 SVGEGT. This CDR3 is 13 amino acids long. With respect to this clonotype: Its matching antigen is unknown.

This chain connects TRBV6-2 or TRBV6-3 to TRBJ2-2; maybe TRBD2 (5 bases). This clonotype originated in a human donor in good health (CMV status not recorded). Some clones in this sample may be carry-over from other donors' samples. Material: cultured PBMCs, obtained from culture after CMV antigen stimulation. CDR3 DNA: TGTGCCAGCGGTCGGGATGGGTTCGGGGAGCTGTTTTTT. As protein: CASGRDGFGELFF.